Shown below are 15 T cell receptor beta chains from a single sample sequenced in a study of vaccination effects on CD4 cells after COVID-19. These receptors' targets are unknown. Using immunoSEQ multiplex PCR, the repertoire was profiled, and TCRdb retains in-frame clones only, with some absent. The repertoire holds 43,000 or so clones, with roughly two thirds as singletons. Culturing for around eleven days preceded CD4+ T cell isolation. Each participant was administered two doses of either the BNT162b2 or the mRNA-1273 vaccine. The source material was CD4+ T cells from PBMCs cultured without peptide, sampled after COVID-19 vaccination. The receptors stem from a human donor who received a COVID-19 vaccine.

In this sample, this clone turned up once. The chain joins TRBV6-5 to TRBJ2-7; D is undetermined. V lost 0 bases, J lost 2 bases, and 14 bases lay in between. Germline V lookup: CDR1 MNHEY, CDR2 SVGAGI. The CDR3 spans 16 residues. This CDR3 reads CASSYSLFGGAYEQYF. CDR3 nucleotides: TGTGCCAGCAGTTACTCTCTTTTCGGCGGAGCCTACGAGCAGTACTTC.

Concerning this clone itself: One junction end does not reproduce the germline sequence, and a read error may be involved. This chain joins TRBV5-4 and TRBJ1-2, with D hard to call. CDR1 is SGHNT, CDR2 YYREEE, per germline (reference sequence). The CDR3 is made up of 15 amino acids. The CDR3 reads CASRLDGSPWYGYTF. The CDR3, as DNA: TGTGCCAGCAGATTGGACGGGAGTCCTTGGTATGGCTACACCTTC.

J is TRBJ1-2 and V is TRBV12-3 or TRBV12-4; 7 bases are a match to TRBD1. V gave up 5 bases and J gave up 5 bases; unmatched junction bases: 2. The CDR3 is 12 amino acids. CDR3 coding DNA: TGTGCCAGCAGTGAACAGGGGTATGGCTACACCTTC. It yields the protein CASSEQGYGYTF.

This sequence joins TRBV5-1 and TRBJ2-3, with 10 bases fitting TRBD1. The length of the CDR3 is 17 residues. Trimming at V came to 0 bases and at J to 3 bases, leaving 7 bases not matched to a gene. Per germline, CDR1 SGHRS and CDR2 YFSETQ. CDR3 region: CASSLASPGQGTDTQYF. The CDR3 nucleotides are TGCGCCAGCAGCTTGGCCAGTCCGGGACAGGGGACAGATACGCAGTATTTT.

The chain carries TRBV19 and TRBJ1-2; 9 bases agree with TRBD1. Germline trimming cut 7 bases from V and 6 bases from J; bases unmatched to any gene: 15. CDR3 length: 16 amino acids. Germline loops: CDR1 LNHDA, CDR2 SQIVND (reference sequence). CDR3 sequence reads: CASNHSPRDRVDGYTF. Here the CDR3 DNA reads TGTGCCAGTAATCATTCCCCCCGGGACAGGGTAGATGGCTACACCTTC.

This chain joins TRBV27 and TRBJ2-7; possibly TRBD1 or TRBD2 for D (5 bases each). The CDR3 loop spans 13 amino acids. CDR1 and CDR2 (germline): MNHEY, SMNVEV (reference sequence). The germline V and J ends were trimmed by 3 bases and 4 bases, with 10 bases remaining between them. As DNA, the CDR3 is TGTGCCAGCAGTTTCAGGGACCGATACGAGCAGTACTTC. It encodes CASSFRDRYEQYF.

The rearrangement joins TRBV6-5 to TRBJ2-7, with D unclear. The CDR3 has 13 amino acids. In germline, CDR1 is MNHEY, CDR2 SVGAGI. V was shortened by 5 bases and J by 0 bases, with 8 bases between the two germline ends. For the CDR3, the DNA is TGTGCCAGCAGTAGGCGAGCCTCCTACGAGCAGTACTTC. Translated: CASSRRASYEQYF.

V and J are TRBV5-1 and TRBJ1-1, with D possibly matching TRBD1 (5 bases). CDR1 is SGHRS, CDR2 YFSETQ, per germline. The CDR3 is 16 residues long. The germline V and J ends were trimmed by 4 bases and 4 bases, with 20 bases remaining between them. Here the CDR3 DNA reads TGCGCCAGCAGCCTTTCGGGGCAGTATGTGAGCACTGAAGCTTTCTTT. This codes for CASSLSGQYVSTEAFF.

This clone has more than one count but fewer than ten. V is TRBV5-1 and J is TRBJ2-6; D not resolved. This CDR3 spans 20 amino acids. From germline, CDR1 is SGHRS and CDR2 YFSETQ. Trimming took 3 bases from V and 4 from J, leaving 26 bases between them. The CDR3 nucleotides are TGCGCCAGCAGCTCGCCAACCAGCAAACAATCAACTCTGGGGGCCAACGTCCTGACTTTC. It yields the protein CASSSPTSKQSTLGANVLTF.

The chain has TRBV6-5 and TRBJ2-7, with 8 bases that match TRBD2. The V and J ends lost 6 bases and 0 bases, in that order; junction bases with no gene match: 7. The CDR3 is 15 amino acids. Germline values: CDR1 MNHEY, CDR2 SVGAGI. The CDR3 sequence is CASRDKTSASYEQYF. CDR3 nucleotides: TGTGCCAGCAGAGATAAGACTAGCGCCTCCTACGAGCAGTACTTC.

The chain carries TRBV7-9 and TRBJ2-7; maybe TRBD2 (6 bases). Germline values: CDR1 SEHNR, CDR2 FQNEAQ (reference sequence). With 1 base removed from V and 9 bases from J, the gap between germline ends came to 10 bases. CDR3 size: 12 residues. CDR3 in DNA: TGTGCCAGCAGCTTAGAATCGGGGGTGCAGTACTTC. This translates into CASSLESGVQYF.

The chain uses TRBV18 and TRBJ2-7, with TRBD1 matching 10 bases. The germline CDR1 and CDR2 sequences are KGHSH and LQKENI. V dropped 6 bases and J dropped 2; count of bases not matched to a gene: 4. This CDR3 contains 14 residues. Written as DNA, the CDR3 is TGTGCCAGCTCCTCCGGGACAGGGGCCTACGAGCAGTACTTC. Translated, it gives CASSSGTGAYEQYF.

The chain joins TRBV27 to TRBJ1-1, with a possible D match to TRBD1 (5 bases). CDR1 and CDR2 (germline): MNHEY, SMNVEV (reference sequence). This CDR3 has 13 amino acids. The V end was cut by 2 bases, the J end by 2 bases, with 6 bases between. CDR3 DNA: TGTGCCAGCAGTTTACAGGGAAACACTGAAGCTTTCTTT. Protein: CASSLQGNTEAFF.

This sequence joins TRBV10-1 and TRBJ1-4; the D gene is possibly TRBD1 (5 bases). Germline CDR1 and CDR2: WNHNN and SYGVQD (reference sequence). Deletions cut 6 bases from V and 5 bases from J, with 10 bases between. There are 13 residues in the CDR3. In DNA, the CDR3 is TGCGCCAGCAGGGGACGGAGGAATGAAAAACTGTTTTTT. This translates into CASRGRRNEKLFF.

The chain couples TRBV2 to TRBJ2-1; a possible D gene is TRBD2 (6 bases). The CDR3 spans 13 residues. Trimming stripped 7 bases from V and 2 bases from J, with 9 bases between. Germline V gene lookup returns CDR1 SNHLY and CDR2 FYNNEI. CDR3 amino acids: CASIRETYNEQFF. In DNA form, the CDR3 reads TGTGCCAGCATACGGGAGACCTACAATGAGCAGTTCTTC.